These 2 T cell receptor beta chains were all obtained from the same sample, sequenced in a study of beta chain features in type 1 diabetes. Study conclusions and caveats: In all four CD4+ subsets, TCRB CDR3 length was significantly, moderately reduced in type 1 diabetes.

Expressed TCRB transcripts were sequenced because the entire RNA isolate underwent reverse transcription. Here immunoSEQ multiplex PCR was the method, and the copy in TCRdb shows in-frame clones only, minus some. This table has a few hundred thousand clones, 14% to 15% appearing once. These receptors' antigens are unknown. Material for sequencing was naive CD4+ T cells from blood. The origin of the receptors is a man aged 18 to 30 with type 1 diabetes.

The CDR3, as DNA: TGTGCCTGGGGTCCCGGGACAGGGGCCTATTCCCAGCATTTT. It is translated as CAWGPGTGAYSQHF. This chain uses TRBV30 with TRBJ1-5, with 10 bases that match TRBD1. After removal of 5 bases from V and 11 bases from J, the junction contained 12 bases not matched to a gene. The germline CDR1 and CDR2 sequences are GTSNPN and SVGIG (reference sequence). This CDR3 spans 14 amino acids.

The V gene is TRBV6-5, the J gene TRBJ2-3; TRBD1 matches 7 bases. Per germline, CDR1 MNHEY and CDR2 SVGAGI. CDR3 length: 14 residues. V lost 3 bases, J lost 6 bases, and 6 bases stayed unmatched. This CDR3 reads CASSYLRDSDTQYF. DNA of the CDR3: TGTGCCAGCAGTTATCTCCGGGACAGCGATACGCAGTATTTT.